The 16 T cell receptor beta chains below come from one sample, sequenced in a study of cytomegalovirus exposure and HLA in healthy donors. Sequencing was performed with immunoSEQ multiplex PCR; in TCRdb, only in-frame clones are kept and a portion is missing. The table records over 65,000 clones, around 95% of them present only once. Specimen: PBMCs. The receptors were gathered from a woman between 18 and 29 years old in good health and CMV-seropositive.

CDR3 nucleotides: TGCAGCGTTGAAGATGGGGGCAGGGGGCAGGGTACGCAGTATTTT. Protein product: CSVEDGGRGQGTQYF. The chain recombines TRBV29-1 with TRBJ2-3; 8 bases align to TRBD1. This CDR3 region has 15 residues. V lost 0 bases, J lost 8 bases, and 10 bases stayed unmatched. Per germline, CDR1 SQVTM and CDR2 ANQGSEA.

The gene calls are TRBV5-1 and TRBJ2-6; TRBD1 matches at 9 bases. The CDR3 runs to 16 residues. In germline, CDR1 is SGHRS, CDR2 YFSETQ. Trimming cost V 7 bases and J 2 bases; bases outside gene matches: 7. Here the CDR3 DNA reads TGCGCCAGCGGGTTACAGGGGGCTACTGGGGCCAACGTCCTGACTTTC. It yields the protein CASGLQGATGANVLTF.

The V gene is TRBV5-1, the J gene TRBJ2-7; D is possibly TRBD2 (6 bases). The CDR3 is 14 residues long. Germline V lookup: CDR1 SGHRS, CDR2 YFSETQ. V lost 0 bases to trimming and J lost 3 bases, with 10 bases between them. In DNA form, the CDR3 reads TGCGCCAGCAGCTTGGGTTCGGGAGACTACGAGCAGTACTTC. Amino acid sequence: CASSLGSGDYEQYF.

This sequence joins TRBV6-1 and TRBJ2-2, with D tentatively TRBD2 (7 bases). Deletions cut 7 bases from V and 4 bases from J, with 16 bases between. Looked up from germline, CDR1 is MNHNS and CDR2 is SASEGT. The CDR3 consists of 15 residues. The CDR3 reads CASTKGGFGTGELFF. In DNA form, the CDR3 reads TGTGCCAGCACCAAGGGGGGGTTCGGCACCGGGGAGCTGTTTTTT.

V and J are TRBV5-6 and TRBJ2-7; TRBD1 agrees at 9 bases. CDR1 and CDR2 from the germline V gene are SGHDT and YYEEEE. The V gene end was trimmed by 4 bases and the J gene end by 4 bases; junction bases not matched to a gene: 9. This CDR3 spans 15 amino acids. The CDR3 loop reads CASSATGTGKYEQYF. CDR3 sequence (DNA): TGTGCCAGCAGCGCGACCGGGACAGGGAAATACGAGCAGTACTTC.

The V gene is TRBV7-2, the J gene TRBJ2-7; possibly TRBD2 for D (6 bases). Trimming took off 1 base at V and 6 bases at J, with 16 bases between the two ends. Germline V gene sequence: CDR1 SGHTA, CDR2 FQGNSA. The CDR3 consists of 15 residues. The CDR3 DNA reads TGTGCCAGCAGCTTAGTGGGGGGAGAGCCCTTCGAGCAGTACTTC. It translates to CASSLVGGEPFEQYF.

The chain links TRBV6-5 to TRBJ1-5, with 7 bases aligning to TRBD1. Germline V gives CDR1 MNHEY, CDR2 SVGAGI. This CDR3 contains 13 residues. J was trimmed by 5 bases and V by 6 bases; bases with no gene match: 4. Here the CDR3 reads CASSRQGDQPQHF. Here the CDR3 DNA reads TGTGCCAGCAGCAGACAGGGAGATCAGCCCCAGCATTTT.

The chain couples TRBV15 to TRBJ2-7, with TRBD1 matching 7 bases. There are 17 residues in the CDR3. The germline V gene has CDR1 LNHNV and CDR2 YYDKDF (reference sequence). The junction had 15 bases not matched to a gene; V was cut back by 5 bases and J by 2 bases. CDR3 sequence: CATSFDSFRDRPYEQYF. In DNA form, the CDR3 reads TGTGCCACCAGCTTCGACTCCTTCCGGGACAGACCCTACGAGCAGTACTTC.

This clone was seen once. V usage is TRBV5-5 and J usage is TRBJ1-1, with D maybe TRBD1 (6 bases). Germline V gene data show CDR1 as SGHKS and CDR2 as YYEKEE (reference sequence). The CDR3 totals 16 residues. Trimming shortened V by 0 bases and J by 1 base, and 13 bases separated the two germline ends. In DNA, the CDR3 is TGTGCCAGCAGCTTGGGGCAGGGGATGGGGAACACTGAAGCTTTCTTT. It encodes CASSLGQGMGNTEAFF.

The chain carries TRBV7-2 and TRBJ1-2, with D unclear. Between the trimmed V and J ends, which lost 2 bases and 7 bases, there was a span of 8 bases. Looked up from germline, CDR1 is SGHTA and CDR2 is FQGNSA. The CDR3 length is 12 residues. In nucleotides, the CDR3 is TGTGCCAGCAGCTTATCCATTAGTGGCTACACCTTC. Amino acid sequence: CASSLSISGYTF.

The J gene is TRBJ2-5, the V gene TRBV7-2; D may be TRBD2 (5 bases). This CDR3 spans 15 amino acids. V was trimmed by 1 base and J by 7 bases, leaving 16 bases between them. Germline V gene lookup returns CDR1 SGHTA and CDR2 FQGNSA. The CDR3 sequence is CASSLEETGFRTQYF. The CDR3 region has the DNA TGTGCCAGCAGCTTAGAAGAAACGGGGTTTAGGACCCAGTACTTC.

The V gene is TRBV11-3, the J gene TRBJ2-1; D is perhaps TRBD2 (7 bases). The CDR3 is made up of 16 amino acids. Germline V CDR1 and CDR2: SGHNT, YENEEA. The germline V and J ends were trimmed by 3 bases and 7 bases, with 19 bases remaining between them. The CDR3 region is CASSFWTAGRGNEQFF. As DNA, the CDR3 is TGTGCCAGCAGCTTTTGGACAGCGGGGCGGGGGAATGAGCAGTTCTTC.

The chain employs TRBV18 and TRBJ2-6; D may be TRBD2 (6 bases). Germline CDR1 and CDR2: KGHSH and LQKENI. The CDR3 has 17 residues. The V end lost 6 bases, the J end lost 0 bases, and 15 bases lay between the germline ends. CDR3 sequence reads: CASSSGVPISGANVLTF. The CDR3 DNA reads TGTGCCAGCTCCTCGGGGGTTCCGATCTCTGGGGCCAACGTCCTGACTTTC. Variable domain in full (rest from reference TRBV18 and TRBJ2-6): NAGVMQNPRHLVRRRGQEARLRCSPMKGHSHVYWYRQLPEEGLKFMVYLQKENIIDESGMPKERFSAEFPKEGPSILRIQQVVRGDSAAYFCASSSGVPISGANVLTFGAGSRLTVL.

The chain employs TRBV9 and TRBJ1-2; 8 bases line up with TRBD1. V lost 5 bases to trimming and J lost 8 bases; unmatched junction nucleotides: 14. Germline V gene sequence: CDR1 SGDLS, CDR2 YYNGEE. The CDR3 contains 15 residues. The CDR3 reads CASRGTGDPRGGYTF. The CDR3 region has the DNA TGTGCCAGCAGGGGGACAGGCGATCCCAGAGGGGGCTACACCTTC.

J is TRBJ2-7 and V is TRBV7-9; 9 nucleotides align to TRBD1. In germline, CDR1 is SEHNR, CDR2 FQNEAQ (reference sequence). CDR3 length: 15 residues. Trimming at V came to 1 base and at J to 3 bases, leaving 4 bases not matched to a gene. CDR3 sequence reads: CASSLDGTGNYEQYF. In nucleotides, the CDR3 is TGTGCCAGCAGCTTAGACGGGACAGGGAACTACGAGCAGTACTTC.

This chain uses TRBV4-2 with TRBJ2-5; 7 positions agree with TRBD2. Trimming took 4 bases from V and 5 from J; bases not matched to a gene: 13. The CDR3 contains 16 residues. The V gene's germline CDR1 is LGHNA and CDR2 YNFKEQ. The DNA for the CDR3 is TGTGCCAGCAGCCTTCGGGCCCTAGCGGATGGGGAGACCCAGTACTTC. It yields the protein CASSLRALADGETQYF.